What follows are 19 T cell receptor beta chains derived from one specimen sequenced in a study of blood T cells in healthy people across ages. Primed by a sample-barcoded 5' primer and a J-beta primer mix, a second PCR proceeded for 7 to 11 cycles. Each CDR3 protein gets one entry after TCRdb re-called the 5' RACE reads with MiXCR. Among about 580,000 distinct CDR3 sequences listed, around half were seen once. The sample comprised blood. The receptor set was obtained from an elderly man in good health.

This clonotype has at least ten counts. The CDR3 sequence: CASSDGTGPGYTF. In DNA, the CDR3 is TGTGCCAGCAGTGACGGGACAGGCCCTGGCTACACCTTC. V and J are TRBV6-5 and TRBJ1-2, with 8 bases fitting TRBD1. V lost 5 bases and J lost 7; bases outside the gene matches: 6. CDR3 length: 13 residues. In germline, CDR1 is MNHEY, CDR2 SVGAGI.

Comment on this clonotype: A read error may be the cause here, since a much bigger clone is one base away. The chain has TRBV15 and TRBJ2-4, with a weak D call TRBD2 (6 bases). Per germline, CDR1 LNHNV and CDR2 YYDKDF (reference sequence). The V gene lost 1 base and the J gene lost 7 bases, with 8 bases spanning the gap. The CDR3 covers 13 residues. DNA of the CDR3: TGTGCCACCAGCAGAGGACTAGGGAACATTCAGTACTTC. Its translation is CATSRGLGNIQYF.

The chain employs TRBV6-2 or TRBV6-3 and TRBJ2-5, with D possibly TRBD2 on 5 matching bases. Trimming stripped 6 bases from V and 7 bases from J, with 18 bases between. CDR1 and CDR2 (germline): MNHEY, SVGEGT. The CDR3 is made up of 14 amino acids. The CDR3: CASSPIVSAGTQYF. Here the CDR3 DNA reads TGTGCCAGCAGCCCCATCGTTTCCGCGGGGACCCAGTACTTC.

Comments on this clonotype: A read error may be the cause here, since a much bigger clone is one base away. DNA of the CDR3: TGTGCCAGCAGTGACCCCGTGGGCGGTGAGCAGTTCTTC. Amino acid sequence: CASSDPVGGEQFF. The chain uses TRBV6-6 and TRBJ2-1; D is unresolved. Trimming pared 5 bases from V and 9 bases from J, leaving 14 bases between. The CDR3 sequence is 13 residues long. Germline assignment: CDR1 MNHNY and CDR2 SVGAGI (reference sequence).

The chain joins TRBV29-1 to TRBJ2-3; 7 bases match TRBD2. V was pared by 5 bases and J by 2 bases, with 16 bases of the junction left unmatched. This CDR3 comprises 17 residues. Germline CDR1 is SQVTM and CDR2 is ANQGSEA. The DNA of the CDR3 is TGCAGCGTTCCCCATGGGGTCGATAGCGGGTACACAGATACGCAGTATTTT. It yields the protein CSVPHGVDSGYTDTQYF.

This clonotype has ten or more counts. The chain has TRBV7-9 and TRBJ2-7; D is ambiguous. The CDR3 contains 12 residues. The germline V gene has CDR1 SEHNR and CDR2 FQNEAQ (reference sequence). The V and J ends lost 6 bases and 4 bases respectively, with 10 bases between them. The CDR3 protein is CASSFRAYEQYF. DNA for the CDR3: TGTGCCAGCAGTTTTCGGGCTTACGAGCAGTACTTC.

The chain combines TRBV20-1 with TRBJ2-1; TRBD2 agrees at 9 bases. V dropped 2 bases and J dropped 8; count of bases not matched to a gene: 10. The germline gives CDR1 DFQATT, CDR2 SNEGSKA (reference sequence). The CDR3 has 15 residues. The CDR3 loop is CSARSGAGGPHEQFF. CDR3 nucleotide sequence: TGCAGTGCTAGAAGTGGCGCGGGAGGGCCCCATGAGCAGTTCTTC.

This clonotype came up a few times. The chain uses TRBV5-1 and TRBJ1-1, with no clear D. V lost 0 bases, J lost 10 bases, and 13 bases lay in between. CDR1 and CDR2 (germline): SGHRS, YFSETQ. The CDR3 sequence is 13 residues long. The CDR3 sequence: CASSLASPGRAFF. Here the CDR3 DNA reads TGCGCCAGCAGCTTGGCCAGCCCCGGTCGAGCTTTCTTT.

J is TRBJ2-5 and V is TRBV7-2; the D is unclear. V was cut by 4 bases and J by 5 bases, with 11 bases left in between. This CDR3 spans 13 amino acids. Per germline, CDR1 SGHTA and CDR2 FQGNSA. The CDR3 here is CASSSLSAETQYF. The DNA of the CDR3 is TGTGCCAGCAGCTCCCTGAGCGCGGAGACCCAGTACTTC. Full variable domain (remainder filled in from reference TRBV7-2 and TRBJ2-5): GAGVSQSPSNKVTEKGKDVELRCDPISGHTALYWYRQSLGQGLEFLIYFQGNSAPDKSGLPSDRFSAERTGGSVSTLTIQRTQQEDSAVYLCASSSLSAETQYFGPGTRLLVL.

This clonotype was counted only a few times. Written as DNA, the CDR3 is TGTGCCAGCAGCTCCCGGGGACAACGGACTTCTGGGGCCAACGTCCTGACTTTC. Translated, it gives CASSSRGQRTSGANVLTF. The chain employs TRBV7-6 and TRBJ2-6; D is perhaps TRBD1 (6 bases). Germline-derived CDR1 and CDR2 are SGHVS and FNYEAQ. The V end lost 4 bases, the J end lost 1 base, and 17 bases lay between the germline ends. This CDR3 has 18 amino acids.

This sequence joins TRBV28 and TRBJ2-1; 9 bases match TRBD1. Per germline, CDR1 MDHEN and CDR2 SYDVKM. This CDR3 spans 14 amino acids. This CDR3 is CAVQTGGSYNEQFF. The CDR3 region has the DNA TGTGCGGTCCAGACAGGGGGATCCTACAATGAGCAGTTCTTC.

The chain joins TRBV11-2 to TRBJ2-1, with unresolved D. Germline V gives CDR1 SGHAT, CDR2 FQNNGV. The CDR3 sequence is 14 residues long. V lost 0 bases and J 6 bases, leaving 9 bases between the germline ends. CDR3 coding DNA: TGTGCCAGCAGCTTAGACGGACCACCCAATGAGCAGTTCTTC. This gives the protein CASSLDGPPNEQFF.

This clonotype turned up a few times. The rearrangement uses TRBV5-1 and TRBJ2-7, with a tentative D call TRBD1 (5 bases). V was clipped by 1 base and J by 2 bases, with 10 bases between them. The CDR3 contains 14 residues. Germline V gene lookup returns CDR1 SGHRS and CDR2 YFSETQ. The CDR3 region has the DNA TGCGCCAGCAGCTTGACCACACAGGCCTACGAGCAGTACTTC. Its protein is CASSLTTQAYEQYF.

The chain joins TRBV3-1 to TRBJ2-3, with D tentatively TRBD2 (5 bases). Trimming removed 4 bases from V and 5 bases from J, with 25 bases in between. The germline gives CDR1 LGHDT, CDR2 YNNKEL (reference sequence). The CDR3 totals 18 residues. The CDR3 here is CASSPNVPTGLLEDTQYF. The CDR3 region has the DNA TGTGCCAGCAGCCCGAACGTGCCGACGGGGTTGTTGGAAGATACGCAGTATTTT.

This clonotype was detected a few times. The chain recombines TRBV20-1 with TRBJ2-4, with D possibly TRBD1 on 6 matching bases. Trimming took off 3 bases at V and 13 bases at J, with 19 bases between the two ends. CDR1 is DFQATT and CDR2 is SNEGSKA in the germline V gene (reference sequence). The CDR3 length is 13 residues. The CDR3 here is CSARNRVALEQYF. CDR3 coding DNA: TGCAGTGCTAGGAACAGGGTAGCGTTGGAGCAGTACTTC.

This clonotype was counted ten times or more. V gene TRBV6-5 combines with J gene TRBJ1-5; TRBD1 matches 8 bases. Germline V lookup: CDR1 MNHEY, CDR2 SVGAGI. This CDR3 spans 14 amino acids. The V and J ends lost 2 bases and 8 bases, in that order; junction bases with no gene match: 5. As DNA, the CDR3 is TGTGCCAGCAGTTACGCCCAGGGGGCTGAGCCCCAGCATTTT. It translates to CASSYAQGAEPQHF.

This clonotype was seen ten or more times. V usage is TRBV6-5 and J usage is TRBJ1-2; D is possibly TRBD1 (5 bases). The CDR3 runs to 15 residues. V gave up 5 bases and J gave up 0 bases, with 13 bases separating them. CDR1 and CDR2 (germline): MNHEY, SVGAGI. CDR3 DNA: TGTGCCAGCAGTGGGGCAGGGCAGGCTAACTATGGCTACACCTTC. Translation: CASSGAGQANYGYTF.

The chain uses TRBV21-1 and TRBJ2-5. TRBV21-1 counts as a pseudogene. The CDR3 sequence is 16 residues long. DNA for the CDR3: TGTGCCAGCAGCAAATCAGAAGAGCACGGGGTCTATGAGCAGTACTTC. Protein product: CASSKSEEHGVYEQYF.

Comment on this clonotype: With a much larger clone just one base away, this may be a read error. This chain joins TRBV14 and TRBJ1-6; D possibly corresponds to TRBD1 (5 bases). Per the germline V gene, CDR1 is SGHDN and CDR2 is FVKESK. The CDR3 totals 14 residues. In DNA, the CDR3 is TGTGCCAGCAGCCAAGGCAGGGAAAATTCACCCCCCCACTTT. The encoded protein is CASSQGRENSPPHF.